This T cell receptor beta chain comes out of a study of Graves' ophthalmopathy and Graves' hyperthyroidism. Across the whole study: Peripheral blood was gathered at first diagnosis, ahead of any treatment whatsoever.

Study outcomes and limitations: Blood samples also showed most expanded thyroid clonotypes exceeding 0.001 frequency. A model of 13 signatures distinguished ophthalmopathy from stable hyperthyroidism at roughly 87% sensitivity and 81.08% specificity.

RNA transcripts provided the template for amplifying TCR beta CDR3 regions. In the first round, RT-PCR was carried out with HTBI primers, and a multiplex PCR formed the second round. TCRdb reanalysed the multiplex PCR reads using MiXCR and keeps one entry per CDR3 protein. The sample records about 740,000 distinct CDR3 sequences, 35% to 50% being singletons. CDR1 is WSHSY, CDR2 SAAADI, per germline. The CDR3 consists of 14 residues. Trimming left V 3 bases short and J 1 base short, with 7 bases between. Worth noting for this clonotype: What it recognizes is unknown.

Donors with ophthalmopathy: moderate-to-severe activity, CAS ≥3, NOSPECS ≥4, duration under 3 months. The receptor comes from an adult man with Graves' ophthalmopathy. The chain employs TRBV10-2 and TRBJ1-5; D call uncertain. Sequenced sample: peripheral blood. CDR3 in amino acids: CASSDSGSNQPQHF. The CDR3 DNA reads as TGCGCCAGCAGTGATTCTGGGAGCAATCAGCCCCAGCATTTT.